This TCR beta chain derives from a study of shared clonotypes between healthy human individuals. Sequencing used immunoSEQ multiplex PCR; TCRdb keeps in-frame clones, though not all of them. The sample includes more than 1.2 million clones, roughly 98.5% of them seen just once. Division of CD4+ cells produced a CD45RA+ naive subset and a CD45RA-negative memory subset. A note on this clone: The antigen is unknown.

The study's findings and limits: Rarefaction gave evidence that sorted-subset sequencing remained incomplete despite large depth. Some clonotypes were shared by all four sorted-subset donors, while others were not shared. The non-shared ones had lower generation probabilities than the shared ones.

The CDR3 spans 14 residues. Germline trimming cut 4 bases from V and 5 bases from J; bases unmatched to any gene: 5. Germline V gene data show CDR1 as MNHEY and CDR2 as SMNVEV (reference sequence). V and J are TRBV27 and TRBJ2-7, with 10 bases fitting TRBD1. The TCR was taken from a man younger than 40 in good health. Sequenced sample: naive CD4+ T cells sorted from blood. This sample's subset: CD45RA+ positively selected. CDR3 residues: CASSSRDRGNEQYF. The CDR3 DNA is TGTGCCAGCAGTTCCCGGGACAGGGGTAACGAGCAGTACTTC.